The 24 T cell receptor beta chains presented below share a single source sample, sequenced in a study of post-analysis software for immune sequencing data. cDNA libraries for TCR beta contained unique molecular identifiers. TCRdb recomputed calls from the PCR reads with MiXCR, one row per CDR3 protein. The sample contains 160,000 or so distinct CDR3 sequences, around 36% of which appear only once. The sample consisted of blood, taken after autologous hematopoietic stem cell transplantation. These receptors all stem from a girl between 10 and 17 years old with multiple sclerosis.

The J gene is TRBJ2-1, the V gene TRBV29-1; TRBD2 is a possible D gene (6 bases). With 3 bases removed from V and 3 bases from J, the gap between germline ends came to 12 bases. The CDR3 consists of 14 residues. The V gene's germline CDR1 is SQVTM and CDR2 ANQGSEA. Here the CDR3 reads CSVEAGLVYNEQFF. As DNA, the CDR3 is TGCAGCGTTGAGGCGGGACTGGTCTACAATGAGCAGTTCTTC.

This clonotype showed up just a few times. CDR3 bases: TGTGCCACGGGGGGCGTAGAGACCCAGTACTTC. Translated, it gives CATGGVETQYF. This rearrangement joins TRBV7-9 to TRBJ2-5; D possibly corresponds to TRBD2 (7 bases). CDR3 length: 11 amino acids. V lost 10 bases and J 4 bases, leaving 10 bases between the germline ends. The V gene's germline CDR1 is SEHNR and CDR2 FQNEAQ (reference sequence).

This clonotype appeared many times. The CDR3 here is CAIRPTVGYEQYF. The CDR3 bases are TGTGCCATCAGACCCACCGTAGGCTACGAGCAGTACTTC. This chain connects TRBV10-3 to TRBJ2-7; unclear D gene. The CDR3 has 13 residues. Germline CDR1 is ENHRY and CDR2 is SYGVKD. V was trimmed by 6 bases and J by 3 bases, leaving 12 bases between them.

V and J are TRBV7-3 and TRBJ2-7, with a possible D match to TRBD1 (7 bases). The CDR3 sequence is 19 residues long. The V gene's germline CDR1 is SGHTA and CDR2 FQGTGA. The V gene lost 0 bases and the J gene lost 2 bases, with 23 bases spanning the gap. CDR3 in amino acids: CASSLTTGDLRRAPYEQYF. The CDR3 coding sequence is TGTGCCAGCAGCTTAACCACAGGGGACTTGAGAAGAGCCCCCTACGAGCAGTACTTC.

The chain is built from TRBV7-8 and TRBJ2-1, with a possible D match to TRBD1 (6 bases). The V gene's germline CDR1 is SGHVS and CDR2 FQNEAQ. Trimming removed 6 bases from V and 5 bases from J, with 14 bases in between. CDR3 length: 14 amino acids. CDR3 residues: CASRHREMDNEQFF. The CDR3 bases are TGTGCCAGCAGACACAGGGAAATGGACAATGAGCAGTTCTTC.

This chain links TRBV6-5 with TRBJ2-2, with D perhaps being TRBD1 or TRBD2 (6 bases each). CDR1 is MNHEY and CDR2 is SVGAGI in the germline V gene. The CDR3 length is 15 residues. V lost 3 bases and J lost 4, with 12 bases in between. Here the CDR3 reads CASSYGGLSTGELFF. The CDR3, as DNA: TGTGCCAGCAGTTATGGGGGGCTAAGCACCGGGGAGCTGTTTTTT.

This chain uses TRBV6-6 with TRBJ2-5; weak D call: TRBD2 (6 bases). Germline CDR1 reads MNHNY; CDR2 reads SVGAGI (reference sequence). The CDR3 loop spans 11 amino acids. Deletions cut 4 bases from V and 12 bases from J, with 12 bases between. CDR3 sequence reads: CASSSGGGEYF. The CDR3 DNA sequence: TGTGCCAGCAGTTCCGGCGGCGGGGAGTACTTC.

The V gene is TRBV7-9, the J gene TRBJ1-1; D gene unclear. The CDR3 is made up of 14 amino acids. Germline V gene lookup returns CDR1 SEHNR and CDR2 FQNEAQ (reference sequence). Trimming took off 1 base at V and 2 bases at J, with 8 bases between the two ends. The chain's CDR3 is CASSLVASNTEAFF. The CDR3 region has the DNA TGTGCCAGCAGCTTAGTGGCAAGCAACACTGAAGCTTTCTTT.

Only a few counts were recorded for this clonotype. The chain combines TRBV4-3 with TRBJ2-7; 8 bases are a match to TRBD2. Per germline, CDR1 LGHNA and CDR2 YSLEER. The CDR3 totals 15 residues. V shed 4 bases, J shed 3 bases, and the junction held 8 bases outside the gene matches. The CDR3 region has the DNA TGCGCCAGCAGCCGGGGGGCGGGAGGAGACTACGAGCAGTACTTC. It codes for CASSRGAGGDYEQYF.

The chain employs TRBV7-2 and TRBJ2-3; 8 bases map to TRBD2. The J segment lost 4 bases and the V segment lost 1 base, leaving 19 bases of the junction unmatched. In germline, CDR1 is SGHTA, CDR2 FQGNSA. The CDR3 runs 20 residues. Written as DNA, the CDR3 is TGTGCCAGCAGCTTAGAGGCCAGGGGTTGGGCGGGAGGAAGTGCAGATACGCAGTATTTT. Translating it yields CASSLEARGWAGGSADTQYF.

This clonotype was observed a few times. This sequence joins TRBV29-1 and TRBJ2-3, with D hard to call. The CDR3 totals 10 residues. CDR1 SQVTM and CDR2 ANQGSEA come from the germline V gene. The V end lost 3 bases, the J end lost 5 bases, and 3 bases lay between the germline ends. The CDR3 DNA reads TGCAGCGTTGATGGAGATACGCAGTATTTT. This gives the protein CSVDGDTQYF.

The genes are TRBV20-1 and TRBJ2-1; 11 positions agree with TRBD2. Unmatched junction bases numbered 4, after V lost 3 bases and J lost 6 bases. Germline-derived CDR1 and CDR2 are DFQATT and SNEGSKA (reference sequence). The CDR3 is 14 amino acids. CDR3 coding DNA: TGCAGTGCTAGCTGGGGACTAGCGGCCAATGAGCAGTTCTTC. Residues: CSASWGLAANEQFF.

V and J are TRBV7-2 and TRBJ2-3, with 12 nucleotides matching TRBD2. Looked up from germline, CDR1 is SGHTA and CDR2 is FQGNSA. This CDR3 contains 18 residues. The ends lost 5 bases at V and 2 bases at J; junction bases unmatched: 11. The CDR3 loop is CASSPRPTSGGYTDTQYF. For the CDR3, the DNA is TGTGCCAGCAGCCCCCGCCCAACTAGCGGGGGGTACACAGATACGCAGTATTTT.

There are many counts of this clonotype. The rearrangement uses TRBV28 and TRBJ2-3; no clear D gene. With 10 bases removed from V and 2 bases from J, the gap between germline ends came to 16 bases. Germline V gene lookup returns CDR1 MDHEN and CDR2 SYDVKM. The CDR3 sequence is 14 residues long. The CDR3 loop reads CATTTPEVTDTQYF. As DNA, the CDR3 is TGTGCCACCACCACCCCTGAGGTCACAGATACGCAGTATTTT.

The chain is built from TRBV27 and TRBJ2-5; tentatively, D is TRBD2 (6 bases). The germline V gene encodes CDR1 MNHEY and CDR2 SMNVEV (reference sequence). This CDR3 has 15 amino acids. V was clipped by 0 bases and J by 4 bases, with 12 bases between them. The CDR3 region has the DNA TGTGCCAGCAGTTTATCGTGGCTAGCGTTAGAGACCCAGTACTTC. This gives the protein CASSLSWLALETQYF.

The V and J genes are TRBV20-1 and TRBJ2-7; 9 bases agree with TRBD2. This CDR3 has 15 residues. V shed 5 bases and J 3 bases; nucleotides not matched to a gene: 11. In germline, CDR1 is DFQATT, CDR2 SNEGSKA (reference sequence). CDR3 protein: CSAVHGLSGSYEQYF. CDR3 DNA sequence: TGCAGTGCTGTTCACGGGCTTAGCGGGAGCTACGAGCAGTACTTC.

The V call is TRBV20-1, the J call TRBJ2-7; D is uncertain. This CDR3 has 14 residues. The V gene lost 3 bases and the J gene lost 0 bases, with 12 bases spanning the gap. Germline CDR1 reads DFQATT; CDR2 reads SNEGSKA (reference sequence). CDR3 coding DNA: TGCAGTGCTAGTGTTCCTTATGGCTCCTACGAGCAGTACTTC. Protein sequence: CSASVPYGSYEQYF.

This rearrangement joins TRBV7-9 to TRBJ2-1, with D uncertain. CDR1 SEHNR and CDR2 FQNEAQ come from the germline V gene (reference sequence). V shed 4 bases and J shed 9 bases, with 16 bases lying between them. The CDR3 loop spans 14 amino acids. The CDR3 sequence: CASSSPNWAGEQFF. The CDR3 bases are TGTGCCAGCAGCTCCCCCAACTGGGCCGGTGAGCAGTTCTTC.

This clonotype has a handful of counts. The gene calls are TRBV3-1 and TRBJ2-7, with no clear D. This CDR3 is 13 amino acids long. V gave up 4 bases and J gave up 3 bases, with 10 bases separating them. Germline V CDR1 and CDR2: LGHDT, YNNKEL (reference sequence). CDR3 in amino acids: CASSPQPRYEQYF. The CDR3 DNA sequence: TGTGCCAGCAGCCCCCAGCCGCGCTACGAGCAGTACTTC.

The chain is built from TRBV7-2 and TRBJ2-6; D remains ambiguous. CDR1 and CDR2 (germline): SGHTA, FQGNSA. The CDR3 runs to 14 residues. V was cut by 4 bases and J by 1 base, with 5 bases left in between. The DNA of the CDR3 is TGTGCCAGCAGCTCACAGTCTGGGGCCAACGTCCTGACTTTC. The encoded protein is CASSSQSGANVLTF. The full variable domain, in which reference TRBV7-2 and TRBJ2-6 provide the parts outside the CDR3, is GAGVSQSPSNKVTEKGKDVELRCDPISGHTALYWYRQSLGQGLEFLIYFQGNSAPDKSGLPSDRFSAERTGGSVSTLTIQRTQQEDSAVYLCASSSQSGANVLTFGAGSRLTVL.

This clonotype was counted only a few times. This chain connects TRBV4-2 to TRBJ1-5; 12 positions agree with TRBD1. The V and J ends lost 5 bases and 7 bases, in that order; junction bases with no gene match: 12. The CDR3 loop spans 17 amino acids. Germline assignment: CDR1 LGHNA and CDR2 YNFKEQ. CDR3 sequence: CASSYGTGGAEWQPQHF. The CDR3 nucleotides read TGTGCCAGCAGCTACGGGACAGGGGGCGCAGAATGGCAGCCCCAGCATTTT.

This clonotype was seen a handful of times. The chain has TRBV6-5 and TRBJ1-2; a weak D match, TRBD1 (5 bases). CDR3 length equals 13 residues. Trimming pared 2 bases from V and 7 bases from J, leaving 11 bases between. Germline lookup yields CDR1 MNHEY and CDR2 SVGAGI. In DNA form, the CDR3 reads TGTGCCAGCAGTTACAGGGGATCGGCTGGCTACACCTTC. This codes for CASSYRGSAGYTF.

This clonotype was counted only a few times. The CDR3 region has the DNA TGTGCCAGCGGAATCGGACAGGGTTACGAGCAGTACTTC. Protein sequence: CASGIGQGYEQYF. The chain employs TRBV6-2 or TRBV6-3 and TRBJ2-7; 8 bases agree with TRBD1. Germline-derived CDR1 and CDR2 are MNHEY and SVGEGT. V shed 8 bases and J 4 bases; nucleotides not matched to a gene: 7. The CDR3 loop spans 13 amino acids.

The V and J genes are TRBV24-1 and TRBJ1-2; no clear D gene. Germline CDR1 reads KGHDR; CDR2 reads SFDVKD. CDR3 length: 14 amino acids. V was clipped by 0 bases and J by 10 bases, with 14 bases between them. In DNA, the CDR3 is TGTGCCACCAGTGATTTGGACCGAGCGACCTCCTACACCTTC. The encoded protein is CATSDLDRATSYTF.